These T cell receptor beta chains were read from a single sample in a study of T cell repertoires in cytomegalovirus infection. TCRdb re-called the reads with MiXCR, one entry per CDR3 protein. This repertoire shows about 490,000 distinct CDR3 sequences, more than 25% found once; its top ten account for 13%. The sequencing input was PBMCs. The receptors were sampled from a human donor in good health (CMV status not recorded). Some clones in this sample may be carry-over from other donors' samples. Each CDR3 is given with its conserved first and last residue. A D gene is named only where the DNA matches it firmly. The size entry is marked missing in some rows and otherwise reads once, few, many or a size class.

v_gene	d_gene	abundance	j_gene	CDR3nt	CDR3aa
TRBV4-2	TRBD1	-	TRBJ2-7	TGTGCCAGCCTCGACAGGGGCGAGCAGTACTTC	CASLDRGEQYF
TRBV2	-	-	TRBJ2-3	TGTGCCAGCAGTCAGGGGTTATACGCAGATACGCAGTATTTT	CASSQGLYADTQYF
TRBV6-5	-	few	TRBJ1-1	TGTGCCAGCAGCCGACCCGCGACAGGTGAAGCTTTCTTT	CASSRPATGEAFF
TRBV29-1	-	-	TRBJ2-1	TGCAGCGTTGAAACACTCGTCAATGAGCAGTTCTTC	CSVETLVNEQFF
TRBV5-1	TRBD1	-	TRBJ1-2	TGCGCCAGCAGCTTAGGACAGGGTTATACAGATGGCTACACCTTC	CASSLGQGYTDGYTF
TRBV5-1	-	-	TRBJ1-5	TGCGCCAGCAGCTTGGAGGGAGGTCTTTATGAGCCCCAGCATTTT	CASSLEGGLYEPQHF
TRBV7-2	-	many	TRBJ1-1	TGTGCCAGCAGCTTATCGGTCGCCCGTGAAGCTTTCTTT	CASSLSVAREAFF
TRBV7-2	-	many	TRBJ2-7	TGTGCCAGCAGTTCGCGGCGGGGCCTTTCCGAGCAGTACTTC	CASSSRRGLSEQYF
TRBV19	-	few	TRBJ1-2	TGTGCCAGTAGTATGCTGTTACCCGGCAACTATGGCTACACCTTC	CASSMLLPGNYGYTF
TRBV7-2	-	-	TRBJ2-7	TGTGCCAGCAGCGCCCGACAGAATCTCGCCTACGAGCAGTACTTC	CASSARQNLAYEQYF
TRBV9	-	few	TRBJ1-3	TGTGCCAGCAAGCCATTCCCCTCTGGAAACACCATATATTTT	CASKPFPSGNTIYF
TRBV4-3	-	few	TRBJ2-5	TGCGCCAGCAGCCAGCGGGACGGTCAAGAGACCCAGTACTTC	CASSQRDGQETQYF
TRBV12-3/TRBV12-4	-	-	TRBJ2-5	TGTGCCAGCAGCATAGGGAGCTTTGAGACCCAGTACTTC	CASSIGSFETQYF
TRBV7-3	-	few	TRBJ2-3	TGTGCCAGCAGCTTGTCCGCGGCGAGTGGCACAGATACGCAGTATTTT	CASSLSAASGTDTQYF
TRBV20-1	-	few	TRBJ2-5	TGCAGTGCCAACCAAGAGACCCAGTACTTC	CSANQETQYF
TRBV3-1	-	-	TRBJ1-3	TGTGCCAGCAGACTTGACAGTGCTGGAAACACCATATATTTT	CASRLDSAGNTIYF
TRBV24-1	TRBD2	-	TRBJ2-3	TGTGCCATAGCGGGAACGTCAGATACGCAGTATTTT	CAIAGTSDTQYF
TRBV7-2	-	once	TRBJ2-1	TGTGCCAGCAGCTATAGCGGATTGACCTACAATGAGCAGTTCTTC	CASSYSGLTYNEQFF
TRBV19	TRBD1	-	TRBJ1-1	TGTGCCAGCCGACAGGGGCCCTCTAAATACACTGAAGCTCTCTTT	CASRQGPSKYTEALF
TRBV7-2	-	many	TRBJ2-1	TGTGCCAGCACCTCAACCGGGACTGAGCAGTTCTTC	CASTSTGTEQFF
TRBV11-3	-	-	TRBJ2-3	TGTGCCAGCAGCTTATATTTGGACTACCCAGATACGCAGTATTTT	CASSLYLDYPDTQYF
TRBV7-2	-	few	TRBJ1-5	TGTGCCAGCAGCTTCAGGGATACCGATCAGCCCCAGCATTTT	CASSFRDTDQPQHF
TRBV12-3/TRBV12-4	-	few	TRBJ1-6	TGTGCCAGCAGGCGGGACGGTAATTCACCCCTCCACTTT	CASRRDGNSPLHF
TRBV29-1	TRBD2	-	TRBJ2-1	TGCAGCGTTGATCTAGCGGGATTATACAATGAGCAGTTCTTC	CSVDLAGLYNEQFF
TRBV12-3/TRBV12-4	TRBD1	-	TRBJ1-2	TGTGCCAGCAGTGAGACAGGGGGCGTCGGCTATGGCTACACCTTC	CASSETGGVGYGYTF
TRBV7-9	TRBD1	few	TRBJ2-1	TGTGCCAGCAGGCCAGACAGGGCTAGTAATGAGCAGTTCTTC	CASRPDRASNEQFF
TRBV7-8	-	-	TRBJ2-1	TGTGCCAGCACCAGGAGGCCAGTGAATGAGCAGTTCTTC	CASTRRPVNEQFF
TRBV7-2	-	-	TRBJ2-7	TGTGCCAGCAGAAGGGAGTATCCCACCTACGAGCAGTACTTC	CASRREYPTYEQYF
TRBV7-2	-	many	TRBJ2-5	TGTGCCAGCAGCTTAAACAGGCAAGAGACCCAGTACTTC	CASSLNRQETQYF
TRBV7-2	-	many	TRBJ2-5	TGTGCCAGCAGCTTAGACAGTTTAGGGGAGACCCAGTACTTC	CASSLDSLGETQYF
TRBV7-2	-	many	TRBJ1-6	TGTGCCAGCAGCTTAGCCCTTGGGCAGCGCTCCTATAATTCACCCCTCCACTTT	CASSLALGQRSYNSPLHF